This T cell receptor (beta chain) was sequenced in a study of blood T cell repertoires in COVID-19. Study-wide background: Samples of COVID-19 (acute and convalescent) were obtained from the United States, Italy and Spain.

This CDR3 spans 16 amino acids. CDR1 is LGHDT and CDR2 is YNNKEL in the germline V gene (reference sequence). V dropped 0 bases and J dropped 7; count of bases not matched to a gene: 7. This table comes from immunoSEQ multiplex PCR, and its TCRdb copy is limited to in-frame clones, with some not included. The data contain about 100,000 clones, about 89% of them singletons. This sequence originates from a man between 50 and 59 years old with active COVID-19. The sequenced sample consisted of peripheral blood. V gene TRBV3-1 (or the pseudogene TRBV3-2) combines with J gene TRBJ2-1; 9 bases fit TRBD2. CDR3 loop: CASSQESLAGYNEQFF. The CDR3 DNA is TGTGCCAGCAGCCAAGAATCCCTAGCGGGATATAATGAGCAGTTCTTC.